What follows are 27 T cell receptor beta chains derived from one specimen sequenced in a study of cytomegalovirus exposure and HLA in healthy donors. PCR used 60 Vbeta primers and 13 Jbeta primers. Profiled with immunoSEQ multiplex PCR; TCRdb holds only in-frame clones, not every one. The table lists about 140,000 clones, about 74% of them singletons, with around 3.1% in the top ten. Input material: PBMCs. The receptors were sampled from a man aged 40-50 years in good health and CMV-seronegative.

V usage is TRBV4-1 and J usage is TRBJ2-1; 8 positions match TRBD2. The CDR3 totals 15 residues. With V trimmed by 0 bases and J by 7 bases, 5 bases remained unmatched. In germline, CDR1 is MGHRA, CDR2 YSYEKL. The CDR3 nucleotides read TGCGCCAGCAGCCAAGATCCGGGGGGGCTGAATGAGCAGTTCTTC. Residues: CASSQDPGGLNEQFF.

The rearrangement links TRBV9 to TRBJ2-1, with a possible D match to TRBD1 (6 bases). Trimming pared 3 bases from V and 0 bases from J, leaving 25 bases between. The CDR3 is made up of 20 amino acids. Germline values: CDR1 SGDLS, CDR2 YYNGEE. The DNA for the CDR3 is TGTGCCAGCAGCGCAACAGGGTTGGCGGACACTACAATCTCCTACAATGAGCAGTTCTTC. This codes for CASSATGLADTTISYNEQFF.

The V gene is TRBV11-2, the J gene TRBJ1-1; perhaps TRBD1 as D (5 bases). The germline gives CDR1 SGHAT, CDR2 FQNNGV. Trimming took off 5 bases at V and 4 bases at J, with 8 bases between the two ends. CDR3 length: 12 amino acids. CDR3 sequence (DNA): TGTGCCAGCAGCCCAGACAGCACTGAAGCTTTCTTT. Amino acids: CASSPDSTEAFF. The full variable domain, its missing parts supplied by reference TRBV11-2 and TRBJ1-1, is EAGVAQSPRYKIIEKRQSVAFWCNPISGHATLYWYQQILGQGPKLLIQFQNNGVVDDSQLPKDRFSAERLKGVDSTLKIQPAKLEDSAVYLCASSPDSTEAFFGQGTRLTVV.

The sample holds a few counts of this clone. This chain connects TRBV7-6 to TRBJ1-1, with 7 positions matching TRBD1. Unmatched junction bases numbered 6, after V lost 1 base and J lost 4 bases. The CDR3 has 15 residues. CDR1 SGHVS and CDR2 FNYEAQ come from the germline V gene. The CDR3 loop reads CASSLGGPGGTEAFF. The CDR3 region has the DNA TGTGCCAGCAGCTTAGGGGGTCCAGGGGGCACTGAAGCTTTCTTT.

The count of this clone is one. The chain has TRBV7-3 and TRBJ1-2; tentatively, D is TRBD1 (6 bases). CDR1 and CDR2 from the germline V gene are SGHTA and FQGTGA. Trimming shortened V by 3 bases and J by 3 bases, and 20 bases separated the two germline ends. CDR3 length: 17 residues. The CDR3 here is CASSLGARGAGDYGYTF. DNA for the CDR3: TGTGCCAGCAGCTTGGGGGCTCGGGGGGCTGGCGACTATGGCTACACCTTC.

V is TRBV7-2 and J is TRBJ2-1, with 12 bases lining up with TRBD1. The germline CDR1 and CDR2 sequences are SGHTA and FQGNSA. After removal of 2 bases from V and 7 bases from J, the junction contained 6 bases not matched to a gene. The CDR3 consists of 16 residues. The CDR3 sequence is CASSLQGTGGWNEQFF. Here the CDR3 DNA reads TGTGCCAGCAGCTTACAAGGGACAGGGGGCTGGAATGAGCAGTTCTTC.

In DNA, the CDR3 is TGTGCCAGCAGCCGGACAGGGGCCGGTTATAATTCACCCCTCCACTTT. It specifies CASSRTGAGYNSPLHF. J is TRBJ1-6 and V is TRBV7-9; 9 bases line up with TRBD1. V lost 5 bases, J lost 4 bases, and 6 bases stayed unmatched. The CDR3 covers 16 residues. CDR1 and CDR2 (germline): SEHNR, FQNEAQ (reference sequence).

The J gene is TRBJ2-3, the V gene TRBV2; D is uncertain. CDR1 and CDR2 from the germline V gene are SNHLY and FYNNEI. V was pared by 4 bases and J by 2 bases, with 4 bases between. CDR3 length: 12 residues. The CDR3 DNA reads as TGTGCCAGCAGTGTTCTCACAGATACGCAGTATTTT. Its protein product is CASSVLTDTQYF.

The chain recombines TRBV19 with TRBJ1-1; 11 positions agree with TRBD1. In germline, CDR1 is LNHDA, CDR2 SQIVND (reference sequence). After removal of 8 bases from V and 1 base from J, the junction contained 6 bases not matched to a gene. The CDR3 length is 15 residues. The CDR3 spells CASLRDRGGNTEAFF. In nucleotides, the CDR3 is TGTGCCAGTCTGCGGGACAGGGGGGGGAACACTGAAGCTTTCTTT. The full variable domain, its missing parts supplied by reference TRBV19 and TRBJ1-1, is DGGITQSPKYLFRKEGQNVTLSCEQNLNHDAMYWYRQDPGQGLRLIYYSQIVNDFQKGDIAEGYSVSREKKESFPLTVTSAQKNPTAFYLCASLRDRGGNTEAFFGQGTRLTVV.

The rearrangement joins TRBV28 to TRBJ2-7; D not resolved. V was trimmed by 11 bases and J by 5 bases, leaving 16 bases between them. This CDR3 comprises 12 residues. Germline-derived CDR1 and CDR2 are MDHEN and SYDVKM. The chain's CDR3 is CAGATEFDEQYF. CDR3 bases: TGTGCCGGCGCTACAGAGTTCGACGAGCAGTACTTC.

The CDR3 DNA sequence: TGCAGCGCCCTGACTACCCCCGGGGGGACCCAGTACTTC. Translated: CSALTTPGGTQYF. This chain links TRBV29-1 with TRBJ2-5, with a possible D match to TRBD2 (6 bases). CDR1 is SQVTM, CDR2 ANQGSEA, per germline. The CDR3 extends over 13 amino acids. Deletions cut 7 bases from V and 7 bases from J, with 19 bases between.

The V and J genes are TRBV6-1 and TRBJ2-5; tentative D call: TRBD1 (5 bases). CDR3 length equals 14 residues. The germline CDR1 and CDR2 sequences are MNHNS and SASEGT. The V and J ends lost 7 bases and 4 bases respectively, with 16 bases between them. This CDR3 reads CASIVGIGAETQYF. The CDR3 bases are TGTGCCAGCATCGTAGGTATAGGGGCAGAGACCCAGTACTTC.

This clone has just one count. J is TRBJ1-2 and V is TRBV29-1, with D perhaps TRBD1 (6 bases). This CDR3 comprises 13 residues. V shed 3 bases and J shed 7 bases, with 15 bases lying between them. From germline, CDR1 is SQVTM and CDR2 ANQGSEA. The CDR3 bases are TGCAGCGTTGACCCGGGGGGGGCGCCTGGCTACACCTTC. Translating gives CSVDPGGAPGYTF.

The V gene is TRBV6-1, the J gene TRBJ1-1; D may be TRBD1 (6 bases). Trimming pared 5 bases from V and 3 bases from J, leaving 16 bases between. CDR3 size: 15 residues. The germline V gene has CDR1 MNHNS and CDR2 SASEGT. This chain's CDR3 is CASSSGPPGDTEAFF. The CDR3 DNA is TGTGCCAGCAGTTCCGGGCCTCCAGGGGACACTGAAGCTTTCTTT.

The chain has TRBV7-9 and TRBJ1-2; 7 nucleotides align to TRBD1. The length of the CDR3 is 15 residues. The germline gives CDR1 SEHNR, CDR2 FQNEAQ (reference sequence). Germline trimming cut 6 bases from V and 2 bases from J; bases unmatched to any gene: 9. The CDR3 protein is CASRRIGTENYGYTF. The CDR3 nucleotides are TGTGCCAGCAGGCGTATTGGGACAGAGAACTATGGCTACACCTTC.

The chain has TRBV11-3 and TRBJ2-5; D not certain. Trimming shortened V by 1 base and J by 2 bases, and 5 bases separated the two germline ends. Germline CDR1 SGHNT, CDR2 YENEEA. This CDR3 is built from 13 residues. The CDR3, as DNA: TGTGCCAGCAGCTTAGGGCAGCAAGAGACCCAGTACTTC. It encodes CASSLGQQETQYF.

In its sample, this clone was seen a few times. J is TRBJ1-5 and V is TRBV30, with D unclear. The germline V gene has CDR1 GTSNPN and CDR2 SVGIG (reference sequence). The CDR3 is 13 residues long. The germline V and J ends were trimmed by 5 bases and 0 bases, with 8 bases remaining between them. The CDR3 nucleotides read TGTGCCTGGGGACGGGGTAGCAATCAGCCCCAGCATTTT. As protein: CAWGRGSNQPQHF. The whole variable domain, remainder taken from reference TRBV30 and TRBJ1-5, is SQTIHQWPATLVQPVGSPLSLECTVEGTSNPNLYWYRQAAGRGLQLLFYSVGIGQISSEVPQNLSASRPQDRQFILSSKKLLLSDSGFYLCAWGRGSNQPQHFGDGTRLSIL.

The CDR3 loop is CASSPGWNQPQHF. In nucleotides, the CDR3 is TGTGCCAGCAGCCCCGGGTGGAACCAGCCCCAGCATTTT. This rearrangement joins TRBV11-2 to TRBJ1-5; no reliable D call. Germline V gene sequence: CDR1 SGHAT, CDR2 FQNNGV. The CDR3 extends over 13 amino acids. Trimming removed 5 bases at V and 7 bases at J, with 12 bases between.

This clone appeared a few times. In the same sample, other DNA sequences code for this CDR3. The chain combines TRBV7-3 with TRBJ2-5, with 14 bases fitting TRBD2. J was trimmed by 2 bases and V by 3 bases; bases with no gene match: 2. The CDR3 consists of 16 residues. Germline V gene sequence: CDR1 SGHTA, CDR2 FQGTGA. CDR3 sequence reads: CASSFGLAGGQETQYF. DNA for the CDR3: TGTGCCAGCAGCTTTGGACTAGCGGGAGGTCAAGAGACCCAGTACTTC.

Only a few counts were recorded for this clone. The chain combines TRBV5-1 with TRBJ2-2, with a tentative D call TRBD1 (7 bases). Germline CDR1 and CDR2: SGHRS and YFSETQ. The CDR3 is 16 amino acids. V was trimmed by 0 bases and J by 2 bases, leaving 11 bases between them. CDR3 residues: CASSLDQGGNTGELFF. The CDR3 nucleotides are TGCGCCAGCAGCTTGGACCAGGGGGGAAACACCGGGGAGCTGTTTTTT.

The chain carries TRBV7-3 and TRBJ2-2, with TRBD2 matching 12 bases. The CDR3 extends over 16 amino acids. The J segment lost 6 bases and the V segment lost 5 bases, leaving 7 bases of the junction unmatched. Germline V gene data show CDR1 as SGHTA and CDR2 as FQGTGA. CDR3 DNA sequence: TGTGCCAGCAGCCATCCTAGCGGGGGGGCGGCCGGGGAGCTGTTTTTT. It encodes CASSHPSGGAAGELFF.

The genes are TRBV18 and TRBJ1-5; tentatively, D is TRBD1 (5 bases). This CDR3 spans 16 amino acids. Looked up from germline, CDR1 is KGHSH and CDR2 is LQKENI. V was shortened by 0 bases and J by 4 bases, with 13 bases between the two germline ends. The CDR3 DNA sequence: TGTGCCAGCTCACCACCGGGGGGACCGCAGAATCAGCCCCAGCATTTT. Translated: CASSPPGGPQNQPQHF.

The rearrangement links TRBV11-3 to TRBJ2-3; 9 bases are shared with TRBD2. CDR3 length: 15 residues. After removal of 6 bases from V and 1 base from J, the junction contained 5 bases not matched to a gene. The germline gives CDR1 SGHNT, CDR2 YENEEA. The CDR3 DNA is TGTGCCAGCAGTCCAAAGCGGGGGGGCACAGATACGCAGTATTTT. Amino acids: CASSPKRGGTDTQYF.

The chain uses TRBV28 and TRBJ2-7, with 8 nucleotides matching TRBD1. The J segment lost 2 bases and the V segment lost 5 bases, leaving 5 bases of the junction unmatched. The CDR3 is made up of 14 amino acids. CDR1 and CDR2 (germline): MDHEN, SYDVKM. CDR3 bases: TGTGCCAGCAGTGCGGGACAGGCCCCCTACGAGCAGTACTTC. This encodes CASSAGQAPYEQYF.

The chain links TRBV7-2 to TRBJ2-1; TRBD2 matches at 8 bases. V lost 5 bases and J lost 0; bases outside the gene matches: 9. Per the germline V gene, CDR1 is SGHTA and CDR2 is FQGNSA. The CDR3 has 17 residues. CDR3 DNA sequence: TGTGCCAGCAGCCTACTTAGCGGGATGAGCTCCTACAATGAGCAGTTCTTC. This sequence encodes CASSLLSGMSSYNEQFF.

This clone has just a few counts. The chain uses TRBV25-1 and TRBJ2-1; 9 nucleotides match TRBD2. V was clipped by 2 bases and J by 4 bases; unmatched bases: 9. The CDR3 totals 17 residues. Germline-derived CDR1 and CDR2 are MGHDK and SYGVNS. The CDR3 DNA reads as TGTGCCAGCAGTGAAGAGGCTCTAGCGGGGAGATACAATGAGCAGTTCTTC. Its translation is CASSEEALAGRYNEQFF.

This chain connects TRBV9 to TRBJ2-3; 9 bases align to TRBD2. The CDR3 loop spans 14 amino acids. Germline V lookup: CDR1 SGDLS, CDR2 YYNGEE. V trimming: 6 bases; J trimming: 2 bases; junction bases outside the gene matches: 4. The CDR3 DNA reads as TGTGCCAGCACCGGGACTAGCACCACAGATACGCAGTATTTT. Protein product: CASTGTSTTDTQYF.